The sequence of this T cell receptor beta chain was determined in a study of regulatory T cells in long-lasting Graves disease. The study, taken as a whole, reports: Among samples with persistent disease, TRBV28, TRBJ1-2 and TRBJ2-5 were favored.

Germline V lookup: CDR1 MNHEY, CDR2 SVGEGT. Trimming took 6 bases from V and 0 from J, leaving 12 bases between them. The CDR3 spans 15 residues. Described time point: newly diagnosed GD, antithyroid drugs for less than 3 months. Scientists built the TCR library using RNA that was extracted from PBMCs. This clonotype has ten or more counts. What it binds is unknown. CDR3-region Arm-PCR and iRepertoire HTBI primers produced the TCR beta libraries. TCRdb used MiXCR to reprocess the multiplex PCR reads, holding one entry per CDR3 protein. In the table there are approximately 360,000 distinct CDR3 sequences, 12% of which are singletons. This sample was also put to use in a study of T cells in Graves' hyperthyroidism and ophthalmopathy. That source adds: The primer set for the first-round RT-PCR of the TCR CDR3 was HTBI. Appearing also in blood were most of the thyroid clonotypes expanded above 0.001. The model anticipated ophthalmopathy a median about 7.1 months pre-onset.

This chain connects TRBV6-2 or TRBV6-3 to TRBJ1-5; D is ambiguous. This clonotype originated in a woman between 18 and 30 years old with Graves disease. This specimen was peripheral blood mononuclear cells (PBMCs), taken at new diagnosis, from a patient treated with antithyroid drugs. This CDR3 is CASSLWTDSNQPQHF. The CDR3 nucleotides are TGTGCCAGCAGCCTATGGACGGATAGCAATCAGCCCCAGCATTTT.